The 6 T cell receptor beta chains given below trace back to one sample, sequenced in a study of CD8 T cells in Susac syndrome. With random hexamers, reverse transcription was performed on roughly 0.5 to 1 ug of RNA. TCRdb used MiXCR to reprocess the immunoSEQ multiplex PCR reads, holding one entry per CDR3 protein. The table includes about 200,000 distinct CDR3 sequences, approximately 95% detected once. Sequencing input: CD4+ T cells from PBMCs. The source is a human donor with multiple sclerosis.

The V gene is TRBV10-3, the J gene TRBJ2-5; D ambiguous. V lost 0 bases, J lost 0 bases, and 11 bases lay in between. Germline V gives CDR1 ENHRY, CDR2 SYGVKD. The CDR3 totals 16 residues. Here the CDR3 reads CAISESEVLYQETQYF. The CDR3 DNA follows: TGTGCCATCAGTGAGTCAGAGGTATTATACCAAGAGACCCAGTACTTC.

The chain employs TRBV29-1 and TRBJ2-4; TRBD1 agrees at 8 bases. The CDR3 extends over 13 amino acids. The junction had 4 bases not matched to a gene; V was cut back by 6 bases and J by 3 bases. The germline CDR1 and CDR2 sequences are SQVTM and ANQGSEA. The CDR3: CSVGQAIKNIQYF. In DNA form, the CDR3 reads TGCAGCGTGGGACAGGCTATCAAAAACATTCAGTACTTC.

The J gene is TRBJ1-1, the V gene TRBV3-1; D is undetermined. Germline loops: CDR1 LGHDT, CDR2 YNNKEL (reference sequence). Trimming removed 8 bases at V and 4 bases at J, with 14 bases between. This CDR3 contains 13 residues. CDR3 in amino acids: CASLAGGSTEAFF. In DNA form, the CDR3 reads TGTGCCAGCTTAGCCGGCGGGAGCACTGAAGCTTTCTTT.

The rearrangement uses TRBV20-1 and TRBJ2-6, with 8 bases matching TRBD1. Germline V gene data show CDR1 as DFQATT and CDR2 as SNEGSKA (reference sequence). The length of the CDR3 is 16 residues. The junction had 10 bases not matched to a gene; V was cut back by 6 bases and J by 3 bases. The CDR3 loop is CSAPTDRGLGANVLTF. The CDR3, as DNA: TGCAGTGCCCCGACAGACAGGGGACTTGGGGCCAACGTCCTGACTTTC.

The rearrangement joins TRBV12-3 or TRBV12-4 to TRBJ1-1, with TRBD1 identical over 8 bases. V shed 8 bases, J shed 0 bases, and the junction held 5 bases outside the gene matches. This CDR3 has 14 residues. The CDR3 sequence: CASGDRLMNTEAFF. As DNA, the CDR3 is TGTGCCAGCGGGGACAGGCTAATGAACACTGAAGCTTTCTTT.

The chain links TRBV7-9 to TRBJ2-1; D remains ambiguous. This CDR3 has 14 amino acids. Trimming took 1 base from V and 7 from J, leaving 11 bases between them. From germline, CDR1 is SEHNR and CDR2 FQNEAQ (reference sequence). DNA of the CDR3: TGTGCCAGCAGCTTAGACAACACCCAGAATGAGCAGTTCTTC. It specifies CASSLDNTQNEQFF.